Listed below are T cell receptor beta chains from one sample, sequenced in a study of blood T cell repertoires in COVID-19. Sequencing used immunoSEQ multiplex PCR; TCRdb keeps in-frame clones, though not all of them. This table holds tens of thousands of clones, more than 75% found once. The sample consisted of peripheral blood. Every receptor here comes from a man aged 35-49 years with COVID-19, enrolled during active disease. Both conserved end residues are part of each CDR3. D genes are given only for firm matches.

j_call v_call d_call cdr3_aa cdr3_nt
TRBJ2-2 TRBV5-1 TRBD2 CASSLRLANTGELFF TGCGCCAGCAGCTTGAGACTAGCAAACACCGGGGAGCTGTTTTTT
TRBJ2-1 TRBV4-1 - CASSQGLGFYNEQFF TGCGCCAGCAGCCAAGGACTAGGATTTTACAATGAGCAGTTCTTC
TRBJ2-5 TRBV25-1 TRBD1 CASSESGQLYQETQYF TGTGCCAGCAGTGAATCGGGACAGCTGTACCAAGAGACCCAGTACTTC
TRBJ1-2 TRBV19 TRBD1 CASGDRGGYTF TGTGCCAGTGGGGACAGGGGCGGCTACACCTTC
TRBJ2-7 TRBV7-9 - CASSLVGGDYEQYF TGTGCCAGCAGCTTAGTTGGCGGAGACTACGAGCAGTACTTC
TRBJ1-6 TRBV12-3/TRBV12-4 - CASSLMRDSPLHF TGTGCCAGCAGTTTAATGAGAGATTCACCCCTCCACTTT
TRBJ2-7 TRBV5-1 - CASSLRQGGEQYF TGCGCCAGCAGCCTGAGACAGGGAGGTGAGCAGTACTTC
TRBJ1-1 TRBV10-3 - CATATGENTEAFF TGTGCCACCGCGACAGGAGAGAACACTGAAGCTTTCTTT
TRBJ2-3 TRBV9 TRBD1 CASSVGGGSLDTQYF TGTGCCAGCAGCGTAGGAGGGGGCTCTTTGGATACGCAGTATTTT
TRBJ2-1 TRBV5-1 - CASSPSAGGSSYNEQFF TGCGCCAGCAGCCCGTCGGCTGGGGGCAGCTCCTACAATGAGCAGTTCTTC
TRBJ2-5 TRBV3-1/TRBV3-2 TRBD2 CASSQDSVGLAGEPETQYF TGTGCCAGCAGCCAAGATTCGGTCGGGTTAGCGGGAGAGCCGGAGACCCAGTACTTC
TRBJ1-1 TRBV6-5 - CASSFRQRTEAFF TGTGCCAGCAGTTTTCGACAGCGTACCGAAGCTTTCTTT
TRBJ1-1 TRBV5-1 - CAKQNRENTEAFF TGCGCCAAGCAAAACAGGGAGAACACTGAAGCTTTCTTT
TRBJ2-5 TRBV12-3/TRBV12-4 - CASSLGRGETQYF TGTGCCAGCAGTTTAGGAAGGGGGGAGACCCAGTACTTC
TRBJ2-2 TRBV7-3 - CASSPPGRGDGELFF TGTGCCAGCAGCCCCCCGGGCAGGGGCGACGGGGAGCTGTTTTTT